The clone carrying this T cell receptor beta chain was seen only a few times. What it binds is not known. The data belong to a study of blood T cells in healthy people across ages. Germline V CDR1 and CDR2: SGHRS, YFSETQ. The CDR3 has 14 amino acids. V lost 0 bases and J lost 7, with 13 bases in between. Study-wide results and caveats: Conclusively comparing naive with antigen-experienced cells was impossible with unsorted PBMCs. In long-lived donors, naive CD4+ cell counts and diversity exceeded those of aged donors.

Next came a second PCR, run for about 6 to 11 cycles, which used a sample-barcoded 5' primer along with a J-beta primer mix. Every cDNA molecule carried a tag from a template-switch adaptor bearing 12 random nucleotides. TCRdb reprocessed the 5' RACE reads with MiXCR, giving one entry per CDR3 protein. This table has 1.5 million or so distinct CDR3 sequences, about 45% appearing once. Donors were systemically healthy Caucasian individuals from Russia aged 6 to 90 years. Sample: blood. The J gene is TRBJ1-1, the V gene TRBV5-1; the D gene is possibly TRBD1 (6 bases). The TCR comes from a woman aged 18 to 35 in good health. This CDR3 is CASSLAGGMVEAFF. DNA for the CDR3: TGCGCCAGCAGCTTGGCGGGGGGCATGGTTGAAGCTTTCTTT.